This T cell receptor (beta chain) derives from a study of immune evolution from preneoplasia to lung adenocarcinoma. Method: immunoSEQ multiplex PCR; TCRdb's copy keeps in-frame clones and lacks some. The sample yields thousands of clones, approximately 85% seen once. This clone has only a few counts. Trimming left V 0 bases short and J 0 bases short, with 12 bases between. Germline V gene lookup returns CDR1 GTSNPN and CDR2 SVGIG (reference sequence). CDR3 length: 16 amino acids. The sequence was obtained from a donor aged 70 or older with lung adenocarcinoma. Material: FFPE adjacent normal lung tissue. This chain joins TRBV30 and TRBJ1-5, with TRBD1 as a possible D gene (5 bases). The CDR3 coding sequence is TGTGCCTGGAGTGTTCCCCAGGGACTTAGCAATCAGCCCCAGCATTTT. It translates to CAWSVPQGLSNQPQHF.